The 25 T cell receptor beta chains listed next were all sequenced from one sample in a study of cytomegalovirus exposure and HLA in healthy donors. The PCR was carried out with 60 Vbeta primers and 13 Jbeta primers. Method: immunoSEQ multiplex PCR; TCRdb's copy keeps in-frame clones and lacks some. The sample records under 100,000 clones, 77% being singletons. Sequencing was carried out using PBMCs. These receptors came from a boy aged 5 to 17 in good health and CMV-seronegative.

J is TRBJ2-7 and V is TRBV4-1; TRBD1 aligns across 7 bases. The junction had 4 bases not matched to a gene; V was cut back by 2 bases and J by 6 bases. Per germline, CDR1 MGHRA and CDR2 YSYEKL. This CDR3 is 13 amino acids long. The CDR3 here is CASSQQGQAEQYF. Here the CDR3 DNA reads TGCGCCAGCAGCCAACAAGGACAGGCCGAGCAGTACTTC.

The rearrangement links TRBV5-4 to TRBJ1-1; D possibly corresponds to TRBD1 (6 bases). V was trimmed by 5 bases and J by 1 base, leaving 9 bases between them. Germline V gene data show CDR1 as SGHNT and CDR2 as YYREEE (reference sequence). The CDR3 contains 13 residues. The CDR3 protein is CASSLDRNTEAFF. The CDR3, as DNA: TGTGCCAGCAGTCTGGACAGGAACACTGAAGCTTTCTTT.

This CDR3 reads CASSPSQGREETQYF. The CDR3 DNA follows: TGCGCCAGCAGCCCGTCACAGGGGAGAGAGGAGACCCAGTACTTC. The chain uses TRBV4-3 and TRBJ2-5; 7 nucleotides match TRBD1. The CDR3 loop spans 15 amino acids. Germline CDR1 is LGHNA and CDR2 is YSLEER. J gave up 5 bases and V 4 bases, and 10 bases lay outside the gene matches.

The chain combines TRBV28 with TRBJ2-5, with 12 nucleotides matching TRBD1. V was clipped by 6 bases and J by 5 bases; unmatched bases: 7. CDR1 is MDHEN and CDR2 is SYDVKM in the germline V gene. This CDR3 spans 15 amino acids. The CDR3 sequence: CASSLGTGGLETQYF. CDR3 in DNA: TGTGCCAGCAGCTTGGGGACAGGGGGCCTGGAGACCCAGTACTTC.

The rearrangement joins TRBV6-7 to TRBJ1-5; 8 bases map to TRBD1. TRBV6-7 is classed as an ORF, of uncertain function. CDR3 size: 20 residues. V was pared by 0 bases and J by 0 bases, with 13 bases of the junction left unmatched. CDR3 loop: CASSYSKETGDNFSNQPQHF. The CDR3 nucleotides are TGTGCCAGCAGTTACTCTAAGGAGACAGGGGACAACTTTAGCAATCAGCCCCAGCATTTT.

Comments on this clone: Other DNA sequences in the sample encode the same CDR3. The chain is built from TRBV7-9 and TRBJ1-1; a weak D match, TRBD1 (5 bases). Germline CDR1 and CDR2: SEHNR and FQNEAQ (reference sequence). V lost 0 bases, J lost 3 bases, and 11 bases lay in between. The CDR3 has 15 residues. This CDR3 reads CASSLASRGDTEAFF. DNA of the CDR3: TGTGCCAGCAGCTTAGCCTCCCGGGGGGACACTGAAGCTTTCTTT.

This chain links TRBV6-5 with TRBJ1-1; the D gene is possibly TRBD1 (5 bases). Germline-derived CDR1 and CDR2 are MNHEY and SVGAGI. V lost 4 bases and J 9 bases, leaving 12 bases between the germline ends. The CDR3 is 12 amino acids. CDR3 protein: CASSSPQGKAFF. CDR3 bases: TGTGCCAGCAGTTCACCTCAGGGAAAAGCTTTCTTT.

This clone was picked up a small number of times. An end of the junction differs from the germline gene, which may be a read error. The chain links TRBV7-7 to TRBJ2-1, with 9 positions matching TRBD1. There are 15 residues in the CDR3. Germline values: CDR1 SSHAT, CDR2 FNYEAQ (reference sequence). CDR3 coding DNA: TGTGCTAGCAGCCGAGACAGGGGGACCTACAATGAGCAGTTCTTC. It codes for CASSRDRGTYNEQFF.

The chain is built from TRBV27 and TRBJ2-7; a weak D match, TRBD1 (5 bases). CDR1 and CDR2 from the germline V gene are MNHEY and SMNVEV (reference sequence). Trimming shortened V by 3 bases and J by 2 bases, and 8 bases separated the two germline ends. This CDR3 contains 13 residues. The CDR3 nucleotides are TGTGCCAGCAGTTTGGGGCTTCCCTACGAGCAGTACTTC. Protein product: CASSLGLPYEQYF.

This chain connects TRBV4-3 to TRBJ2-2; 9 bases line up with TRBD2. J lost 6 bases, V lost 0 bases, and 5 bases had no gene match. The CDR3 has 16 amino acids. Germline values: CDR1 LGHNA, CDR2 YSLEER. Here the CDR3 DNA reads TGCGCCAGCAGCCAAGATTTTGGCGGGGGGGCCGGGGAGCTGTTTTTT. Amino acid sequence: CASSQDFGGGAGELFF.

DNA for the CDR3: TGTGCCAGCAGCCCCAACCATGGACAGGCGAACACTGAAGCTTTCTTT. Translated: CASSPNHGQANTEAFF. This chain uses TRBV5-4 with TRBJ1-1, with 7 bases that match TRBD1. Trimming took 4 bases from V and 1 from J; bases not matched to a gene: 10. Germline V lookup: CDR1 SGHNT, CDR2 YYREEE (reference sequence). There are 16 residues in the CDR3.

The chain has TRBV4-3 and TRBJ2-7; D perhaps matches TRBD2 (6 bases). CDR1 and CDR2 (germline): LGHNA, YSLEER. Trimming shortened V by 0 bases and J by 5 bases, and 14 bases separated the two germline ends. There are 15 residues in the CDR3. This CDR3 is CASSQDRRVVDEQYF. The CDR3 DNA reads TGCGCCAGCAGCCAAGACAGGAGGGTTGTCGACGAGCAGTACTTC.

The sample holds one count of this clone. This chain connects TRBV19 to TRBJ1-1, with D hard to call. The CDR3 runs 13 residues. Trimming removed 7 bases at V and 10 bases at J, with 19 bases between. CDR1 LNHDA and CDR2 SQIVND come from the germline V gene (reference sequence). This CDR3 is CASTYTRSGVAFF. In nucleotides, the CDR3 is TGTGCCAGTACCTATACGCGCTCCGGGGTAGCTTTCTTT.

J is TRBJ2-2 and V is TRBV30; TRBD2 matches at 9 bases. The CDR3 totals 14 residues. CDR1 and CDR2 (germline): GTSNPN, SVGIG (reference sequence). J gave up 8 bases and V 1 base, and 5 bases lay outside the gene matches. The CDR3 loop reads CAWSGERGVGELFF. The CDR3 DNA follows: TGTGCCTGGAGTGGGGAGCGGGGGGTTGGGGAGCTGTTTTTT.

The genes are TRBV30 and TRBJ1-3; D gene unclear. Trimming took off 0 bases at V and 1 base at J, with 4 bases between the two ends. Germline CDR1 is GTSNPN and CDR2 is SVGIG (reference sequence). This CDR3 is built from 13 residues. As DNA, the CDR3 is TGTGCCTGGAGTGTTTCTTCTGGAAACACCATATATTTT. Encoded protein: CAWSVSSGNTIYF. Supplemented by reference TRBV30 and TRBJ1-3, the full variable domain reads SQTIHQWPATLVQPVGSPLSLECTVEGTSNPNLYWYRQAAGRGLQLLFYSVGIGQISSEVPQNLSASRPQDRQFILSSKKLLLSDSGFYLCAWSVSSGNTIYFGEGSWLTVV.

Only a few counts were recorded for this clone. V gene TRBV9 combines with J gene TRBJ1-1; tentatively, D is TRBD1 (6 bases). The CDR3 runs 13 residues. V was trimmed by 4 bases and J by 5 bases, leaving 12 bases between them. Germline V lookup: CDR1 SGDLS, CDR2 YYNGEE. DNA for the CDR3: TGTGCCAGCAGCCAGGCTACAGGGACTGAAGCTTTCTTT. Amino acids: CASSQATGTEAFF.

The gene calls are TRBV19 and TRBJ1-1; maybe TRBD1 (6 bases). The ends were cut back, 7 bases at V and 7 bases at J, with 16 bases in the middle. Germline CDR1 is LNHDA and CDR2 is SQIVND (reference sequence). This CDR3 contains 13 residues. In nucleotides, the CDR3 is TGTGCCAGTACCGACAGGCTCTGGGGTGAAGCTTTCTTT. As protein: CASTDRLWGEAFF. The full variable domain, rest sourced from reference TRBV19 and TRBJ1-1, is DGGITQSPKYLFRKEGQNVTLSCEQNLNHDAMYWYRQDPGQGLRLIYYSQIVNDFQKGDIAEGYSVSREKKESFPLTVTSAQKNPTAFYLCASTDRLWGEAFFGQGTRLTVV.

The chain is built from TRBV30 and TRBJ1-1; D remains ambiguous. V lost 0 bases and J lost 1, with 6 bases in between. Germline CDR1 and CDR2: GTSNPN and SVGIG (reference sequence). This CDR3 is built from 13 residues. The CDR3: CAWSVLSNTEAFF. The CDR3 DNA reads TGTGCCTGGAGTGTACTGTCGAACACTGAAGCTTTCTTT.

This clone was observed a single time. The chain uses TRBV5-1 and TRBJ1-1; no clear D. The CDR3 contains 13 residues. The germline CDR1 and CDR2 sequences are SGHRS and YFSETQ. V lost 1 base, J lost 5 bases, and 9 bases lay in between. Here the CDR3 reads CASSLSGRTEAFF. CDR3 DNA: TGCGCCAGCAGCTTGTCGGGGAGGACTGAAGCTTTCTTT. Based on the CDR3 plus reference TRBV5-1 and TRBJ1-1, the full variable domain is KAGVTQTPRYLIKTRGQQVTLSCSPISGHRSVSWYQQTPGQGLQFLFEYFSETQRNKGNFPGRFSGRQFSNSRSEMNVSTLELGDSALYLCASSLSGRTEAFFGQGTRLTVV.

Note on this clone: The sample contains more than one DNA sequence encoding this CDR3. V gene TRBV4-3 combines with J gene TRBJ1-5, with D possibly being TRBD1 (6 bases). Trimming removed 3 bases at V and 4 bases at J, with 7 bases between. Germline loops: CDR1 LGHNA, CDR2 YSLEER. The CDR3 length is 13 residues. The CDR3: CASSQDRNQPQHF. CDR3 bases: TGCGCCAGCAGCCAGGACAGAAATCAGCCCCAGCATTTT.

The gene calls are TRBV6-6 and TRBJ2-1; 9 bases match TRBD1. The germline V gene has CDR1 MNHNY and CDR2 SVGAGI (reference sequence). V lost 5 bases, J lost 5 bases, and 1 base stayed unmatched. The CDR3 contains 13 residues. The CDR3, as DNA: TGTGCCAGCAGTGGGACAGGGAACAATGAGCAGTTCTTC. It encodes CASSGTGNNEQFF.

The chain joins TRBV29-1 to TRBJ2-1, with D possibly TRBD2 on 6 matching bases. V was shortened by 3 bases and J by 5 bases, with 8 bases between the two germline ends. The CDR3 runs to 12 residues. Germline V gene data show CDR1 as SQVTM and CDR2 as ANQGSEA. CDR3 loop: CSVEERDNEQFF. The CDR3 coding sequence is TGCAGCGTTGAGGAGCGGGACAATGAGCAGTTCTTC.

The chain is built from TRBV7-3 and TRBJ2-1; D unclear. The CDR3 sequence is 15 residues long. CDR1 and CDR2 from the germline V gene are SGHTA and FQGTGA. V lost 5 bases, J lost 4 bases, and 15 bases lay in between. CDR3 amino acids: CASSALGDEYNEQFF. The CDR3 DNA reads TGTGCCAGCAGCGCTCTGGGCGATGAATACAATGAGCAGTTCTTC.

The table lists this clone with a few counts. V gene TRBV28 combines with J gene TRBJ1-6; D call uncertain. Trimming left V 4 bases short and J 0 bases short, with 13 bases between. Germline CDR1 is MDHEN and CDR2 is SYDVKM. This CDR3 has 17 residues. CDR3: CASSSLDKSSYNSPLHF. The CDR3 DNA reads as TGTGCCAGCAGTTCCCTTGACAAGAGCTCCTATAATTCACCCCTCCACTTT.

The genes are TRBV4-3 and TRBJ2-5; D call uncertain. The germline V and J ends were trimmed by 0 bases and 5 bases, with 13 bases remaining between them. The germline V gene encodes CDR1 LGHNA and CDR2 YSLEER. This CDR3 is 15 amino acids long. As DNA, the CDR3 is TGCGCCAGCAGCCAAGAAGGAGCCCACCGGGAGACCCAGTACTTC. It encodes CASSQEGAHRETQYF.